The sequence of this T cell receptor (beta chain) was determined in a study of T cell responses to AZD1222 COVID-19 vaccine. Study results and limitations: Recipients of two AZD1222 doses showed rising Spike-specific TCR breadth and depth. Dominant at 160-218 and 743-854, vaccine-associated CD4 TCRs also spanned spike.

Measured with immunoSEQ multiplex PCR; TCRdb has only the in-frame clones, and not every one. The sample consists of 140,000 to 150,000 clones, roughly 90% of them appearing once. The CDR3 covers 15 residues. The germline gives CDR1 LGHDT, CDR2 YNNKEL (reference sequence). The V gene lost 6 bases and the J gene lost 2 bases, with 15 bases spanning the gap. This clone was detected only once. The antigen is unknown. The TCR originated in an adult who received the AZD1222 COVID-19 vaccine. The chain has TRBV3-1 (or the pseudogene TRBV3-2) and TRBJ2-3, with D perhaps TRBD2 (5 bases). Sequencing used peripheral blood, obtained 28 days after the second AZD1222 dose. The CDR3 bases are TGTGCCAGCAGTTTGGGGTCAGCGGTCACAGATACGCAGTATTTT. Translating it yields CASSLGSAVTDTQYF.